This is a list of T cell receptor beta chains from one sample in a study of T cells after posttransplantation cyclophosphamide. Produced via immunoSEQ multiplex PCR; TCRdb's table is partial and in-frame only. The sample records 9,500 to 15,000 clones, around 2.1% being singletons. Sample: PBMCs, taken after allogeneic stem cell transplant with posttransplant cyclophosphamide. Every receptor here comes from a young adult male patient who received an allogeneic stem cell transplant from a related donor, was CMV-positive, and had no GVHD. Some of the T cells might come from the graft donor. Both conserved end residues are part of each CDR3. A D gene is named only where the DNA matches it firmly. Size is stated for part of the rows, as once, few or many counts, or as a class when the clone is expanded.

d_gene,v_gene,j_gene,abundance,CDR3nt,CDR3aa
-,TRBV10-2,TRBJ2-1,-,TGCGCCAGCAGTGAGTCGACTCGGCCCCACCCCGGGTTAAATGAGCAGTTCTTC,CASSESTRPHPGLNEQFF
TRBD1,TRBV2,TRBJ2-4,few,TGTGCCAGCAGTGGATCCACAGGGGGAGGAAACATTCAGTACTTC,CASSGSTGGGNIQYF
TRBD2,TRBV7-3,TRBJ2-1,few,TGTGCCAGCAGCCCCAAACGAGCGGGATTTTATGAGCAGTTCTTC,CASSPKRAGFYEQFF
TRBD2,TRBV9,TRBJ2-1,-,TGTGCCAGCAGCGAGGGACTAGCGCCGAATGAGCAGTTCTTC,CASSEGLAPNEQFF
TRBD2,TRBV7-3,TRBJ2-3,few,TGTGCCAGCAGCCTCTCCGGGACTAGCTCAGATACGCAGTATTTT,CASSLSGTSSDTQYF
TRBD2,TRBV19,TRBJ2-3,-,TGTGCCAGTAATCCTCGGGCTAGCGGGGGGGCAGATACGCAGTATTTT,CASNPRASGGADTQYF
TRBD2,TRBV6-5,TRBJ2-7,few,TGTGCCAGCAGACCAACTAGCGCCTCCTACGAGCAGTACTTC,CASRPTSASYEQYF
TRBD2,TRBV2,TRBJ2-7,-,TGTGCCAGCAGACAGCGGGAGGGCGGATACGAGCAGTACTTC,CASRQREGGYEQYF
TRBD2,TRBV28,TRBJ2-3,-,TGTGCCAGCAGTTTAGCCAAGGCTAGCGGGAGCACAGATACGCAGTATTTT,CASSLAKASGSTDTQYF
-,TRBV7-9,TRBJ2-7,medium-sized,TGTGCCAGCAGCGTCGACTCTAGCATCGAGCAGTACTTC,CASSVDSSIEQYF
-,TRBV5-5,TRBJ1-3,medium-sized,TGTGCCAGCAGCTTGTTTGTCGGGGGTCTGAGGTCTGGAAACACCATATATTTT,CASSLFVGGLRSGNTIYF
-,TRBV4-3,TRBJ2-5,few,TGCGCCAGCAGCCAAGGGGGAGTCTCCCGGGGGGAGACCCAGTACTTC,CASSQGGVSRGETQYF
-,TRBV27,TRBJ2-5,-,TGTGCCAGCAAGGAGGCAGGGGCCGGGAGGGAGACCCAGTACTTC,CASKEAGAGRETQYF
-,TRBV30,TRBJ1-5,few,TGTGCCTGGAGTGGACAGGCGACTGGGCCCCAGCATTTT,CAWSGQATGPQHF
TRBD1,TRBV27,TRBJ1-2,few,TGTGCCAGCAGTTTATATTGGAGGGACAGTGGTGGCTACACCTTC,CASSLYWRDSGGYTF
-,TRBV7-2,TRBJ2-7,-,TGTGCCAGCAGCTTAGCGGGCCCTTCCTACGAGCAGTACTTC,CASSLAGPSYEQYF
-,TRBV25-1,TRBJ2-5,few,TGTGCCAGCAGTGATGGGGCACTAACTACCTTAGAGACCCAGTACTTC,CASSDGALTTLETQYF
TRBD2,TRBV6-6,TRBJ2-5,few,TGTGCCAGCAGTTATTTGGCGGGGGGGTCAGAGACCCAGTACTTC,CASSYLAGGSETQYF
-,TRBV2,TRBJ1-2,large,TGTGCCAGCAGTGAGGGCAGGGGAGTCTATGGCTACACCTTC,CASSEGRGVYGYTF
-,TRBV5-8,TRBJ2-2,-,TGTGCCAACCGGGCGGGGGCCCCCCGCACCGGGGAGCTGTTTTTT,CANRAGAPRTGELFF
TRBD2,TRBV5-4,TRBJ2-2,-,TGTGCCAGCAGCATCCGACTAGCGGGAGTATTGGGGGAGCTGTTTTTT,CASSIRLAGVLGELFF
-,TRBV27,TRBJ1-1,few,TGTGCCAGCAGTTTGACCCTGAGGAGCACTGAAGCTTTCTTT,CASSLTLRSTEAFF
TRBD1,TRBV9,TRBJ1-3,few,TGTGCCAGCAGCGGATCGATCTCTCGGTGGGACAGCTCTGGAAACACCATATATTTT,CASSGSISRWDSSGNTIYF
TRBD1,TRBV18,TRBJ1-1,-,TGTGCCAGCTCACCCGGGACAGGGAGTACTGAAGCTTTCTTT,CASSPGTGSTEAFF
TRBD1,TRBV6-5,TRBJ1-6,-,TGTGCCAGCAGTTACTTATCTGGGACAGGGACGTCACCCCTCCACTTT,CASSYLSGTGTSPLHF
-,TRBV7-9,TRBJ2-2,-,TGTGCCAGCAGCTTAGTCCTCACCGGGGAGCTGTTTTTT,CASSLVLTGELFF
TRBD1,TRBV5-1,TRBJ1-1,few,TGCGCCAGCAGCTTGGGCCAGGGGGCGTTTATGAACACTGAAGCTTTCTTT,CASSLGQGAFMNTEAFF
TRBD1,TRBV7-8,TRBJ2-1,few,TGTGCCAGCAGCTCCCTAGGACAGGTATACAATGAGCAGTTCTTC,CASSSLGQVYNEQFF
-,TRBV19,TRBJ2-2,medium-sized,TGTGCCAGTAGTGGGACTGCATACGGGGAGCTGTTTTTT,CASSGTAYGELFF
TRBD2,TRBV9,TRBJ2-3,-,TGTGCCAGCAGCGTTTCCGACGGGCTGGCGGGAGAACCGGATACGCAGTATTTT,CASSVSDGLAGEPDTQYF
TRBD2,TRBV29-1,TRBJ2-5,-,TGCAGCGTTGTAGCGGGAGGTGGAAGGGAGACCCAGTACTTC,CSVVAGGGRETQYF
-,TRBV19,TRBJ2-4,-,TGTGCCAGTAGTATGACAAACGCGGGGGCCAAAAACATTCAGTACTTC,CASSMTNAGAKNIQYF
-,TRBV7-6,TRBJ2-3,few,TGTGCCAGCAGCTCGCCAATTAGACCCACAATCTCTAGCTCTGGGGCAGATACGCAGTATTTT,CASSSPIRPTISSSGADTQYF
-,TRBV10-1,TRBJ1-2,few,TGCGCCAGCAGTGAGTGGCCGAACTATGGCTACACCTTC,CASSEWPNYGYTF
-,TRBV30,TRBJ2-7,few,TGTGCCTGGAGTCCGAGGGAAGGGCAGTACTTC,CAWSPREGQYF
-,TRBV14,TRBJ2-7,medium-sized,TGTGCCAGCAGCCAAGAACTACATCCCTACGAGCAGTACTTC,CASSQELHPYEQYF
TRBD2,TRBV19,TRBJ2-5,-,TGTGCCAGTAGTATAGGGCTAGCGGTCTCAGAAGAGACCCAGTACTTC,CASSIGLAVSEETQYF
-,TRBV19,TRBJ2-5,-,TGTGCCAGTAGTATGGCCACCGCCTGGCCCCAAGAGACCCAGTACTTC,CASSMATAWPQETQYF
-,TRBV7-9,TRBJ2-7,few,TGTGCCAGCAGCCTCGCGGCCCCGGAGGAGCAGTACTTC,CASSLAAPEEQYF
TRBD1,TRBV28,TRBJ1-2,-,TGTGCCAGCAGCTTAGCGGGGACAGGGTATGGCTACACCTTC,CASSLAGTGYGYTF
TRBD2,TRBV27,TRBJ2-1,few,TGTGCCAGCAGTTTATTCCGGACTAGCTCCTACAATGAGCAGTTCTTC,CASSLFRTSSYNEQFF
-,TRBV9,TRBJ1-6,-,TGTGCCAGCAGCGGGGGGGAGGGTGGTTCACCCCTCCACTTT,CASSGGEGGSPLHF
-,TRBV4-2,TRBJ2-5,-,TGTGCCAGCAGCCAAGACAGGCGAGAGACCCAGTACTTC,CASSQDRRETQYF
TRBD1,TRBV25-1,TRBJ2-1,few,TGTGCCAGCAGTGAATGGACAGGGAACTACAATGAGCAGTTCTTC,CASSEWTGNYNEQFF
TRBD2,TRBV9,TRBJ2-3,-,TGTGCCAGCAGCGTAGCTTCTGGCGGGAGGGGCCCAGATACGCAGTATTTT,CASSVASGGRGPDTQYF
TRBD2,TRBV27,TRBJ2-6,-,TGTGCCAGCAGTTCCTCACTAGCGGGAGATTCCTCTGGGGCCAACGTCCTGACTTTC,CASSSSLAGDSSGANVLTF